Here is one T cell receptor (beta chain) with its context. Its specificity is not known. This entry is derived from a study of graft-versus-host responses after intestinal transplantation. Regarding the study as a whole: High graft-versus-host to host-versus-graft clonal ratios were seen in allografts of patients with graft-donor T cell macrochimerism. Detection of GvH clones occurred in recipient marrow, and some had their first appearance in ileum or blood.

The V end lost 1 base, the J end lost 0 bases, and 8 bases lay between the germline ends. The CDR3 loop spans 15 amino acids. The germline V gene encodes CDR1 SGHKS and CDR2 YYEKEE (reference sequence). Produced via immunoSEQ multiplex PCR; TCRdb's table is partial and in-frame only. The sample shows around 70,000 clones, 70% to 90% of them seen only once. The receptor was derived from a human donor who received an intestinal transplant. The sample in question was unstimulated CD8+ T cells sorted from spleen or lymph node cells, obtained before intestinal transplant. V usage is TRBV5-5 and J usage is TRBJ1-3; no clear D gene. The CDR3 here is CASSLWRRSGNTIYF. The CDR3 nucleotides read TGTGCCAGCAGCTTGTGGCGGCGCTCTGGAAACACCATATATTTT.